This T cell receptor beta chain was sequenced for a study of T-cell reconstitution after alpha-beta-depleted transplantation in children. Study observations and caveats: By about two months after transplant, alpha-beta T cells reportedly arose from several hundred graft clones that had expanded. The main origin of T-cell counts and diversity one year after transplant was newly produced T cells. Surviving recipient T cells and thymic progenitors accounted for the high day-60 TCRbeta diversity observed in some patients.

V was pared by 8 bases and J by 6 bases, with 12 bases between. Per the germline V gene, CDR1 is KGHDR and CDR2 is SFDVKD. The CDR3 spans 13 residues. Library preparation (for TCRbeta) was performed with unique molecular identifiers. TCRdb ran MiXCR on the PCR reads and lists one entry per CDR3 protein. Of a few hundred thousand distinct CDR3 sequences in the sample, around 15% are singletons; the top ten hold over 25%. Comments on this clonotype: Its antigen is currently unknown.

This material consisted of PBMCs, mostly from graft donor cells, taken 360 days after TCRalphabeta/CD19-depleted stem cell transplant. This sequence originates from a boy younger than two who had a stem cell transplant for Wiskott-Aldrich syndrome, so the T cells may come from the graft donor. This chain uses TRBV24-1 with TRBJ2-2; unclear D gene. The CDR3 DNA reads as TGTGCCACCATGGGTTTAGAGCCCGGGGAGCTGTTTTTT. Protein product: CATMGLEPGELFF.